This T cell receptor beta chain was sequenced for a study of molecular identifiers for immune sequencing clone quantification. Germline trimming cut 5 bases from V and 6 bases from J; bases unmatched to any gene: 9. The CDR3 runs to 14 residues. This clonotype was observed many times. TCRdb itself ran the PCR reads through MiXCR, one entry per CDR3 protein. This sample has about 510,000 distinct CDR3 sequences, with about 25% found just once. The genes are TRBV12-3 or TRBV12-4 and TRBJ1-1, with TRBD1 identical over 7 bases. The sequencing sample was made of naive CD8+ T cells from blood, with Jurkat cell RNA spiked in. Subset: FACS-sorted CD8+CD4-CCR7+CD45RA+ naive T cells. The clonotype originates from a human donor in good health. Some libraries in this study had Jurkat cell RNA spiked in. The CDR3 loop reads CASSVLDRFAEAFF. DNA for the CDR3: TGTGCCAGCAGTGTGCTGGACAGGTTCGCTGAAGCTTTCTTT.